What follows is one T cell receptor beta chain and its context. The antigen is unknown. Individual cDNA molecules carried attached unique molecular identifiers. TCRdb called the 5' RACE reads again in MiXCR, with one record for every CDR3 protein. Of more than 90,000 distinct CDR3 sequences in the sample, roughly 13% are singletons; the top ten hold over 2%. The data derive from a study of early T cells in non-severe SARS-CoV-2 infection. Study summary: The study sequenced bulk RNA from unsorted whole blood, with chains unpaired. Overall study results and limits: The matching step, a VDJdb search, favored anti-spike CD8 responses and missed private and CD4 specificities.

Trimming took 6 bases from V and 4 from J, leaving 12 bases between them. The CDR3 has 13 residues. The chain is built from TRBV12-3 or TRBV12-4 and TRBJ1-2; D possibly corresponds to TRBD1 (5 bases). Material for sequencing was whole blood. The clonotype comes from an adult who was a healthcare worker with PCR-confirmed SARS-CoV-2 infection or an uninfected control (not recorded which). CDR3 sequence (DNA): TGTGCCAGCAGGATACAGGATGCCTATGGCTACACCTTC. This encodes CASRIQDAYGYTF.